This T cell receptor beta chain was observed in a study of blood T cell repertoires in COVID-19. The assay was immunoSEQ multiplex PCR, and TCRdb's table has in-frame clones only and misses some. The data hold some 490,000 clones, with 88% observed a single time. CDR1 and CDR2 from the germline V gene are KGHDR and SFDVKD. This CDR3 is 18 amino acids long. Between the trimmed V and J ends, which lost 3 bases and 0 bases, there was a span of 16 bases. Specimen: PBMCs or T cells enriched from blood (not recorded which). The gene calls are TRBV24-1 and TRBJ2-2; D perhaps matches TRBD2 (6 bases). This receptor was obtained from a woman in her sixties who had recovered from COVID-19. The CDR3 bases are TGTGCCACCAGTGATGCGGGACCCAGTGACTCGAACACCGGGGAGCTGTTTTTT. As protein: CATSDAGPSDSNTGELFF.